The source of this T cell receptor beta chain is a study of T cell responses to AZD1222 COVID-19 vaccine (dated by TCRdb to the early 2020s). The study in broad terms: TCR sequencing was performed for 230 to 250 trial participants, of whom around 200 were given two doses of AZD1222 and around 25 were given two doses of MenACWY control vaccine. Trial participants were enrolled by age into 18-55, 56-69 and 70-plus year subgroups, with around 150, 28 and 57 TCR-sequenced participants respectively. Results the study describes overall, beyond this receptor: The 56-69-year group was small, and its depth increase did not reach significance, likely because of low power. Conclusions about previously exposed vaccinees are limited, since just five or six AZD1222 recipients were seropositive for SARS-CoV-2 at baseline. Vaccine-associated CD4 TCRs spanned the whole spike protein, with dominant responses in regions 160-218 and 743-854. A significant rise in spike-specific TCR breadth and depth was observed after two AZD1222 doses relative to day 0 and relative to MenACWY recipients. Most participants were white British and females outnumbered males, and the authors suggested that clonal diversity may have been underestimated. No day 14 peak-response samples were available, so repertoires were characterized only after the peak T cell response. Reportedly, close to half of the unique spike-specific TCRs recognized epitopes lying outside the regions that are mutated in the B.1.351 and B.1.1.7 variants.

Remarks on this clone: Its antigen remains undetermined. Base qualities are missing; no much larger clone stands one base away.

CDR1 and CDR2 are read off the germline V gene as MNHEY and SVGAGI. After removal of 6 bases from V and 6 bases from J, the junction retains 7 bases not matched to a gene. The CDR3 holds 14 amino acids from the cysteine to the phenylalanine. CDR3 DNA only is kept here, 42 bases in frame from base 1. The CDR3 regions of human TCRbeta chains were analyzed by immunosequencing. For the original study's pipeline: TCRs in the repertoires were matched against a reference library of SARS-CoV-2-specific TCRs that had been generated with the MIRA antigen-specificity platform. Breadth was defined as the fraction of unique TCRs that were SARS-CoV-2-associated, and depth was defined as the fraction of total T cells that were SARS-CoV-2-associated. Using the MIRA data, every spike-specific TCR was mapped to the spike region that the TCR reacted to and assigned to either a CD4 or a CD8 class. Log10-transformed breadth and depth values were compared by one-way ANOVA with Sidak's multiple comparisons tests. As stored in TCRdb, this immuneACCESS dataset retains in-frame rearrangements with V and J assigned. A fraction of the clones does not appear; measured against another copy, unresolved V genes explain less than half of the discrepancy, and the remainder lacks a known reason. From that table come the V and J calls and clone size; the DNA was used to work out D and trimming. The sample data list about 99,000 clones, and roughly nine tenths of these were observed just once. 8% to 8.5% of the sample belongs to the ten largest clones.

In the paper's terms, the time point label means: about 28 days (+/-7) after the second vaccine dose. AZD1222 recipients given second doses at about 4 weeks or at about 12 weeks were pooled, since spike-specific TCR depth and breadth were not found to differ between the two schedules. Vaccinee samples were obtained from the UK trials COV001 and COV002, which included a single-blind randomized controlled phase 2/3 trial of AZD1222 (ChAdOx1 nCoV-19) in healthy adults. For TCRbeta chain sequencing, PBMC samples were collected from trial participants at day 0 and at day 28 after the second dose. This receptor was identified in an adult who received the AZD1222 COVID-19 vaccine. Rearrangement joined TRBV6-5 to TRBJ2-3, with TRBD2 identical over 9 junction bases. Material: peripheral blood, obtained 28 days after the second AZD1222 dose. The CDR3 in this case is CASRPGLAYDTQYF. The DNA reads TGTGCCAGCAGACCGGGACTAGCTTACGATACGCAGTATTTT.